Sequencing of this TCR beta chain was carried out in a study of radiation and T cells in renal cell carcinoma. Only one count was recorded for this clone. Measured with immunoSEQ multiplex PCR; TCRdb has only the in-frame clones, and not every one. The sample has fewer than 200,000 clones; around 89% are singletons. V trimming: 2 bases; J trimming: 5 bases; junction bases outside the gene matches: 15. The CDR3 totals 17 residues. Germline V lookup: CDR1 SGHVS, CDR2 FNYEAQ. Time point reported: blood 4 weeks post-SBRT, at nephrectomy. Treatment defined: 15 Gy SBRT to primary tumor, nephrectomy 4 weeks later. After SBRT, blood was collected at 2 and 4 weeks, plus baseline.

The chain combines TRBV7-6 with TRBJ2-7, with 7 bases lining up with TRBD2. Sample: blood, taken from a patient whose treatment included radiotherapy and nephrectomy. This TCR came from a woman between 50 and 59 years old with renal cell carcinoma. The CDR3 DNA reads TGTGCCAGCAGCTTAAACGTTGGGGGGGTGCAGGGTCACGAGCAGTACTTC. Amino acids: CASSLNVGGVQGHEQYF. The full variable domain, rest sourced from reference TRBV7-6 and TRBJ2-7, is GAGVSQSPRYKVTKRGQDVALRCDPISGHVSLYWYRQALGQGPEFLTYFNYEAQQDKSGLPNDRFSAERPEGSISTLTIQRTEQRDSAMYRCASSLNVGGVQGHEQYFGPGTRLTVT.